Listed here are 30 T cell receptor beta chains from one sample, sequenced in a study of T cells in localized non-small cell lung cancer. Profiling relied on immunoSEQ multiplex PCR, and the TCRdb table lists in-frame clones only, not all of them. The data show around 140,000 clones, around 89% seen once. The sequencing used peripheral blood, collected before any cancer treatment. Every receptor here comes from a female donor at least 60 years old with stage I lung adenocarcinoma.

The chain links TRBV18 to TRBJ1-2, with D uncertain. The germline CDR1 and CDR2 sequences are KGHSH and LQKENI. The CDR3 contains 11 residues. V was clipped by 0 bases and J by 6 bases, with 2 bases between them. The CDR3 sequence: CASSPPNGYTF. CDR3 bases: TGTGCCAGCTCACCACCGAATGGCTACACCTTC.

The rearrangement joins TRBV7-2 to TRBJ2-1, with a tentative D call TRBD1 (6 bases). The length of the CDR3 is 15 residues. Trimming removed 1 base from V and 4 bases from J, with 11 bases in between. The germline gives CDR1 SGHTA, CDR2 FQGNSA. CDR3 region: CASSLEGGRYNEQFF. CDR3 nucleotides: TGTGCCAGCAGCTTAGAAGGGGGACGGTACAATGAGCAGTTCTTC.

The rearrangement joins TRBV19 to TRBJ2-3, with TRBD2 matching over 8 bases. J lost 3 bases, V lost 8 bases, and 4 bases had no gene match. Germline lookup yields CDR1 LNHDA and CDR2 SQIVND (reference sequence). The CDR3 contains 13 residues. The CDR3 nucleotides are TGTGCCAGTCGGGGGGGGGTGACAGATACGCAGTATTTT. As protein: CASRGGVTDTQYF.

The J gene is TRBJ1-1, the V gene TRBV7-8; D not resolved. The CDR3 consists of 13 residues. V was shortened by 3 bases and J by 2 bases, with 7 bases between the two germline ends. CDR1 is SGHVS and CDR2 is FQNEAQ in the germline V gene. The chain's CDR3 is CASSFDENTEAFF. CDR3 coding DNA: TGTGCCAGCAGCTTCGACGAAAACACTGAAGCTTTCTTT.

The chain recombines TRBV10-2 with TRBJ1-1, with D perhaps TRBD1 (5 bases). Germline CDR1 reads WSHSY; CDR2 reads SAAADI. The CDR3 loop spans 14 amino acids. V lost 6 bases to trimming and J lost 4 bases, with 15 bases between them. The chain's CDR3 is CASRGVGVGTEAFF. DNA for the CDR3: TGCGCCAGCAGGGGGGTAGGGGTCGGCACTGAAGCTTTCTTT.

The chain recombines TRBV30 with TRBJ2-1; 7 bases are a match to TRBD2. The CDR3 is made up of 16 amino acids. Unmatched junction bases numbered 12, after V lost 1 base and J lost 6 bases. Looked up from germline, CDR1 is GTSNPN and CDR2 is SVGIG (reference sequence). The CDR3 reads CAWSARASGWGNEQFF. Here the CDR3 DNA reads TGTGCCTGGAGTGCACGGGCTAGCGGCTGGGGCAATGAGCAGTTCTTC.

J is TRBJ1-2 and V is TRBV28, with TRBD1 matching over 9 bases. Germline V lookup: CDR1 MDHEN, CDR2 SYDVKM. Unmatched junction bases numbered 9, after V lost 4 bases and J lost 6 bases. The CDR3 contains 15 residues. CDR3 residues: CASSYGTGRPDGYTF. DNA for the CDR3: TGTGCCAGCAGTTACGGGACAGGGAGGCCTGATGGCTACACCTTC.

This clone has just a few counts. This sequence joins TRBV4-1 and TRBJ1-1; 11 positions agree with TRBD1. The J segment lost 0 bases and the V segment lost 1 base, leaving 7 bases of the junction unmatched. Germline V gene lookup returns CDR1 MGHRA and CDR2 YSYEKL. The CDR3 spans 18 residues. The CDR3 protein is CASSQGPGQGAVNTEAFF. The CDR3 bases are TGCGCCAGCAGCCAAGGGCCCGGACAGGGGGCCGTGAACACTGAAGCTTTCTTT.

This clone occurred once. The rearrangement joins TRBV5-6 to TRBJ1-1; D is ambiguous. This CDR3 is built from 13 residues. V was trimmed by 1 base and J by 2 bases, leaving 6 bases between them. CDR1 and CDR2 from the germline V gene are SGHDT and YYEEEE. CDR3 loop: CASSLLINTEAFF. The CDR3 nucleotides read TGTGCCAGCAGCTTGTTGATAAACACTGAAGCTTTCTTT.

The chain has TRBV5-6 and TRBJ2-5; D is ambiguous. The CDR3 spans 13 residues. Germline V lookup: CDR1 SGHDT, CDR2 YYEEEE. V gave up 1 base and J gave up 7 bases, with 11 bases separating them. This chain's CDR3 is CASSLPADGTQYF. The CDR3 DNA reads TGTGCCAGCAGCTTGCCCGCCGATGGGACCCAGTACTTC.

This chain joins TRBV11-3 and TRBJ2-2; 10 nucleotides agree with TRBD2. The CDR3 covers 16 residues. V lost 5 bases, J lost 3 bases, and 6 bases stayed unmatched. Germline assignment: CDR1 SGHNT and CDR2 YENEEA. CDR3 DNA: TGTGCCAGCAGCCCCCCTAGCGGGAGATACACCGGGGAGCTGTTTTTT. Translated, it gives CASSPPSGRYTGELFF.

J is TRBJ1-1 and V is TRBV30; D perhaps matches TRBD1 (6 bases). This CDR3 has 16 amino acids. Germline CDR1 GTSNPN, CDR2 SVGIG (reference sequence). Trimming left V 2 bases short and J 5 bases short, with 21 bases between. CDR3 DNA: TGTGCCTGGAGTCCGGGTGGGGCCACAGGGAGGACTGAAGCTTTCTTT. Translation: CAWSPGGATGRTEAFF. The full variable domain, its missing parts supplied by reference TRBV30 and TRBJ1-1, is SQTIHQWPATLVQPVGSPLSLECTVEGTSNPNLYWYRQAAGRGLQLLFYSVGIGQISSEVPQNLSASRPQDRQFILSSKKLLLSDSGFYLCAWSPGGATGRTEAFFGQGTRLTVV.

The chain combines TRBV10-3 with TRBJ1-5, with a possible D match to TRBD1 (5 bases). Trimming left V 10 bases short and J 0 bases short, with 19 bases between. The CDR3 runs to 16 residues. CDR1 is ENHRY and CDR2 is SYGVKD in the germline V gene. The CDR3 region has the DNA TGTGCCACCCGGGGCGGGGCGGAGGCTAGCAATCAGCCCCAGCATTTT. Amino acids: CATRGGAEASNQPQHF.

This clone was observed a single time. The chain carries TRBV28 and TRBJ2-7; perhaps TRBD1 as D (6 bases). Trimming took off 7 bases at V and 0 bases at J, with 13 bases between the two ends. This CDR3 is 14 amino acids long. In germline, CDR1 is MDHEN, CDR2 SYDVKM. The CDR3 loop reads CASIERQASYEQYF. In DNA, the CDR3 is TGTGCCAGCATTGAAAGACAGGCCTCCTACGAGCAGTACTTC.

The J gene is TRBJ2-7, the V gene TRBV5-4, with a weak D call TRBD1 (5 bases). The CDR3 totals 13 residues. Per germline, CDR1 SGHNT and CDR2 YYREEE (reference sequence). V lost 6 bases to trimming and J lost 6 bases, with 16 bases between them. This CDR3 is CASNRQFTREQYF. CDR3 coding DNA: TGTGCCAGCAATAGACAGTTCACACGCGAGCAGTACTTC.

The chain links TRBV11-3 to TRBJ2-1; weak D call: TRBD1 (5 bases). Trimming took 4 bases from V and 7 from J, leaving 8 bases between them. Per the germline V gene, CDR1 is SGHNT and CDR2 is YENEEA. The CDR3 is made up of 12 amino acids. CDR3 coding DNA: TGTGCCAGCAGCTCAGGGTCGAATGAGCAGTTCTTC. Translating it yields CASSSGSNEQFF. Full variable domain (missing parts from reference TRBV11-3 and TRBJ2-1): EAGVVQSPRYKIIEKKQPVAFWCNPISGHNTLYWYLQNLGQGPELLIRYENEEAVDDSQLPKDRFSAERLKGVDSTLKIQPAELGDSAVYLCASSSGSNEQFFGPGTRLTVL.

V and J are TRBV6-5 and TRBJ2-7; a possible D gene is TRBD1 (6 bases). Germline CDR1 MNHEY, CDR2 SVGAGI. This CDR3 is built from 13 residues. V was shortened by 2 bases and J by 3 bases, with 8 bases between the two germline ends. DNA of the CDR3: TGTGCCAGCAGTTACGGACAGTTCTACGAGCAGTACTTC. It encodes CASSYGQFYEQYF.

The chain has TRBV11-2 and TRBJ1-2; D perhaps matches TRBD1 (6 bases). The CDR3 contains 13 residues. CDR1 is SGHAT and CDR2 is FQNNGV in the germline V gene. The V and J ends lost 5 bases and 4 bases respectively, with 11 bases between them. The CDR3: CASSADRSYGYTF. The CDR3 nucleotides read TGTGCCAGCAGCGCCGACAGGTCCTATGGCTACACCTTC.

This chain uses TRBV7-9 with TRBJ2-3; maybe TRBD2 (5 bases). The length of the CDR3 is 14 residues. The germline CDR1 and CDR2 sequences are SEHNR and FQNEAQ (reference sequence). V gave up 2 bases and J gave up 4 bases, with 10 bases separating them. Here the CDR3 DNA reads TGTGCCAGCAGCTTATCTGGGAGCGCAGATACGCAGTATTTT. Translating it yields CASSLSGSADTQYF.

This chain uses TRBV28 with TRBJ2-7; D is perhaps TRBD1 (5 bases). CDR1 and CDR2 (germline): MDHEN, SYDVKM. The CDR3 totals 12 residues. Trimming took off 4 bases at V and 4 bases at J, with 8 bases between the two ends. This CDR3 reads CASSWGDYEQYF. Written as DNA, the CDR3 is TGTGCCAGCAGTTGGGGCGATTACGAGCAGTACTTC.

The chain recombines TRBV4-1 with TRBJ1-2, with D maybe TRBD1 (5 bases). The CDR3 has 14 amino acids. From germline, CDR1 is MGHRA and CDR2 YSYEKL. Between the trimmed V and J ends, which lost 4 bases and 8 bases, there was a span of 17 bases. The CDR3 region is CASSRPGQALGYTF. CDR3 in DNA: TGCGCCAGCAGCCGACCGGGGCAGGCCTTAGGCTACACCTTC.

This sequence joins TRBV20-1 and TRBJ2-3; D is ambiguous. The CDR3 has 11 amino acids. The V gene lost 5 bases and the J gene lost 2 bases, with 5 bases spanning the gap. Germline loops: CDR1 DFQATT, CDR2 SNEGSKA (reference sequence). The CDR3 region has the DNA TGCAGTGCTTTCCTCACAGATACGCAGTATTTT. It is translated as CSAFLTDTQYF.

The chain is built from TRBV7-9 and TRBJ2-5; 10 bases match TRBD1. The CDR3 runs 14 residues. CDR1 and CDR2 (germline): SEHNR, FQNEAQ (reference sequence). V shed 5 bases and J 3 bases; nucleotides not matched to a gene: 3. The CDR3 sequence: CASSRQGAKETQYF. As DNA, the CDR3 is TGTGCCAGCAGCCGACAGGGGGCAAAAGAGACCCAGTACTTC.

CDR3 protein: CASISVRGASANTEAFF. The CDR3 DNA follows: TGTGCCAGTATTAGTGTCAGGGGCGCCTCCGCAAACACTGAAGCTTTCTTT. This chain uses TRBV19 with TRBJ1-1, with D possibly being TRBD1 (6 bases). The CDR3 sequence is 17 residues long. The germline V and J ends were trimmed by 7 bases and 2 bases, with 23 bases remaining between them. Germline CDR1 reads LNHDA; CDR2 reads SQIVND (reference sequence).

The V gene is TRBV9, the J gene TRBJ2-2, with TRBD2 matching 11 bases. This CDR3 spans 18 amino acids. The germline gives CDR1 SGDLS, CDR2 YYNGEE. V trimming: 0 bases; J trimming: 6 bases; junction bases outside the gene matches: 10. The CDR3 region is CASSVATKLAGVSGELFF. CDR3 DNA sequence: TGTGCCAGCAGCGTAGCTACAAAACTAGCGGGAGTATCCGGGGAGCTGTTTTTT.

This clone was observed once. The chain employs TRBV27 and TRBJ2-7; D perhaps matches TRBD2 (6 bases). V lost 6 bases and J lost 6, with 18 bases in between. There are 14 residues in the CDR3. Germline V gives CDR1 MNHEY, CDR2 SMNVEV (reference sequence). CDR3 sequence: CASRGDLDVSEQYF. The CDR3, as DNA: TGTGCCAGCAGGGGGGACTTGGATGTTTCCGAGCAGTACTTC.

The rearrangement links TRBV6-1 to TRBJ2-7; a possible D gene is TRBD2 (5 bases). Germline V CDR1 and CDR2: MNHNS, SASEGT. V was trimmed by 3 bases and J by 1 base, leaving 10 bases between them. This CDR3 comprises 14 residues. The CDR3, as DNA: TGTGCCAGCAGTGAGATAAGGGAGTCCTACGAGCAGTACTTC. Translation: CASSEIRESYEQYF.

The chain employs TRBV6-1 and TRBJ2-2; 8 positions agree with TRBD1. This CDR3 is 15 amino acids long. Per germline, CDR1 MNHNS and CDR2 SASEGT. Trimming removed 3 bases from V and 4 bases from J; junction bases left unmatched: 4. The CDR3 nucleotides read TGTGCCAGCAGTGACAGGGGGCGAGGCACCGGGGAGCTGTTTTTT. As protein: CASSDRGRGTGELFF.

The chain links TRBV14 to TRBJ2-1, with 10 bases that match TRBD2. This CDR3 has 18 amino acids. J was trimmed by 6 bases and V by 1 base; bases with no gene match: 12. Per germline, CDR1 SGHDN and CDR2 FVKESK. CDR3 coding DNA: TGTGCCAGCAGCCAAGGACTAGCGGGCACCCTAGGGGGCAATGAGCAGTTCTTC. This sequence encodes CASSQGLAGTLGGNEQFF. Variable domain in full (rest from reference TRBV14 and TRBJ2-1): EAGVTQFPSHSVIEKGQTVTLRCDPISGHDNLYWYRRVMGKEIKFLLHFVKESKQDESGMPNNRFLAERTGGTYSTLKVQPAELEDSGVYFCASSQGLAGTLGGNEQFFGPGTRLTVL.

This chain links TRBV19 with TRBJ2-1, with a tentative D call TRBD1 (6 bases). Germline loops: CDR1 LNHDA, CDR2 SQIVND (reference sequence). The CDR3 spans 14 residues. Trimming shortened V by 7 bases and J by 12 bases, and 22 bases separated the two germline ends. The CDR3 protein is CASNPAGAVMAQFF. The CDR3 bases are TGTGCCAGTAATCCGGCAGGGGCGGTCATGGCGCAGTTCTTC.